A selection of T cell receptor beta chains follows, all from one sample in a study of blood T cell repertoires in COVID-19. TCRdb's copy holds only in-frame clones and misses some; the assay was immunoSEQ multiplex PCR. Of some 260,000 clones in the sample, about nine tenths were seen once. The sequencing sample was made of PBMCs or T cells enriched from blood (not recorded which). The receptor source for this set is a man aged 35-49 years who had recovered from COVID-19. CDR3s include the opening cysteine and the closing phenylalanine or tryptophan. D genes are given only for firm matches. Clone size is not always given. Where it is, it says once, few, many or a class for expanded clones.

D gene,clone size,CDR3 length,V gene,J gene,CDR3 DNA,CDR3 protein
TRBD2,-,16,TRBV18,TRBJ2-3,TGTGCCAGCTCACCTGGGACTAGCGGGAGTACAGATACGCAGTATTTT,CASSPGTSGSTDTQYF
TRBD1,-,15,TRBV4-3,TRBJ1-2,TGCGCCAGCAGCCAAGATTTCGAGGGGGCGAGTGGCTACACCTTC,CASSQDFEGASGYTF
TRBD2,-,17,TRBV5-4,TRBJ2-1,TGTGCCAGCAGCTCCCTGGGACTAGCGGGGGTGTACAATGAGCAGTTCTTC,CASSSLGLAGVYNEQFF
TRBD2,-,20,TRBV5-1,TRBJ2-3,TGCGCCAGCAGCTTGGCGGGACTAGCGGGGGGACGGCCAATCACAGATACGCAGTATTTT,CASSLAGLAGGRPITDTQYF
TRBD1,-,13,TRBV12-3/TRBV12-4,TRBJ1-2,TGTGCCAGCCCTCCTATTACAGGGGCTGGCTACACCTTC,CASPPITGAGYTF
TRBD1,-,15,TRBV5-6,TRBJ1-2,TGTGCCAGCAGCTTGGTTCCAGGGGGCAAAATTGGCTACACCTTC,CASSLVPGGKIGYTF
TRBD2,-,17,TRBV9,TRBJ2-5,TGTGCCAGCAGCCTCCGAAGCGGGGGGACCTCTAAAGAGACCCAGTACTTC,CASSLRSGGTSKETQYF
-,-,16,TRBV5-1,TRBJ2-1,TGCGCCACCGCGGAGGGACCAGCCCTCTCCTACAATGAGCAGTTCTTC,CATAEGPALSYNEQFF
-,-,16,TRBV10-2,TRBJ1-2,TGCGCCAGCAGTGAGTCGGACCTGGGGAGGGTAGATGGCTACACCTTC,CASSESDLGRVDGYTF
-,-,16,TRBV3-1/TRBV3-2,TRBJ1-4,TGTGCCAGCAGCCCCCTAAACCAGGGGATGAACGAAAAACTGTTTTTT,CASSPLNQGMNEKLFF
-,-,13,TRBV7-8,TRBJ2-7,TGTGCCAGCAGCTTAGAAGGAGGATACGAGCAGTACTTC,CASSLEGGYEQYF
-,-,18,TRBV5-5,TRBJ1-5,TGTGCCAGCAGCTTGGTTCCTCCAGGCTGGGCGGGTAATCAGCCCCAGCATTTT,CASSLVPPGWAGNQPQHF
TRBD1,-,17,TRBV7-2,TRBJ2-7,TGTGCCAGCAGCTTAGCTCTTAGGGGACAGCGCGACTACGAGCAGTACTTC,CASSLALRGQRDYEQYF
-,few,15,TRBV5-1,TRBJ1-6,TGCGCCAGCAGCCCGACTGGGGGCCGGGCCTTTCCCCTCCACTTT,CASSPTGGRAFPLHF
TRBD1,-,14,TRBV11-2,TRBJ1-1,TGTGCCAGCAGCAGGACAGGGGTGAACACTGAAGCTTTCTTT,CASSRTGVNTEAFF
TRBD2,-,17,TRBV3-1/TRBV3-2,TRBJ2-7,TGTGCCAGCAGCCAGCCGGGACTAGCGGGACCCACCTACGAGCAGTACTTC,CASSQPGLAGPTYEQYF
TRBD1,-,14,TRBV6-4,TRBJ2-2,TGTGCCAGCAGTGGGACAGGGGACACCGGGGAGCTGTTTTTT,CASSGTGDTGELFF
TRBD2,-,15,TRBV3-1/TRBV3-2,TRBJ2-3,TGTGCCAGCAGCCCTCTAGCGGGAGCGGCAGATACGCAGTATTTT,CASSPLAGAADTQYF
TRBD2,-,16,TRBV10-3,TRBJ2-2,TGTGCCATCAGTAAGTCTAGCGGGACGAACACCGGGGAGCTGTTTTTT,CAISKSSGTNTGELFF
TRBD1,few,14,TRBV6-1,TRBJ1-2,TGTGCCAGCAGTGAAGGGCAGGGGGCGGGCGGCTACACCTTC,CASSEGQGAGGYTF
-,-,14,TRBV11-2,TRBJ2-3,TGTGCCAGCAGCTTTCAGACTGCCACAGATACGCAGTATTTT,CASSFQTATDTQYF
TRBD2,-,14,TRBV10-3,TRBJ2-3,TGTGCCATCAACCCGGGACTAGCCGACGATACGCAGTATTTT,CAINPGLADDTQYF
-,-,12,TRBV28,TRBJ2-7,TGTGCCAGCAGTTTACGGCGGGTATGGTCCTACTTC,CASSLRRVWSYF
TRBD1,-,12,TRBV27,TRBJ2-1,TGTGCCAGCAGAGGGGGCCCCCATGAGCAGTTCTTC,CASRGGPHEQFF
-,-,16,TRBV27,TRBJ2-1,TGTGCCAGCAGTTCCCTTACGGGGTTTGGTAACAATGAGCAGTTCTTC,CASSSLTGFGNNEQFF
-,-,14,TRBV3-1/TRBV3-2,TRBJ1-6,TGTGCCAGCAGCCATAACAGGGAGATTTCACCCCTCCACTTT,CASSHNREISPLHF
-,-,13,TRBV2,TRBJ1-5,TGTGCCAGCAGTCAGGGAATCGGCCAGCCCCAGCATTTT,CASSQGIGQPQHF
-,-,18,TRBV5-5,TRBJ1-4,TGTGCCAGCAGCTTGAGGAGCTCTGGGGCGAGATCTAATGAAAAACTGTTTTTT,CASSLRSSGARSNEKLFF
TRBD1,-,14,TRBV19,TRBJ1-2,TGTGCCAGTATCCAATCGACAGGGGACTATGGCTACACCTTC,CASIQSTGDYGYTF
TRBD1,-,18,TRBV18,TRBJ2-5,TGTGCCAGCTCACCCGTTCGCCCCCGGACAGGGGATTGGGAGACCCAGTACTTC,CASSPVRPRTGDWETQYF
-,-,13,TRBV27,TRBJ2-1,TGTGCCAGCAGTTTATCGCCGGACACACGGCAGTTCTTC,CASSLSPDTRQFF
-,-,14,TRBV28,TRBJ1-2,TGTGCCAGCAGGGAGAGGGTGGGCGGCTATGGCTACACCTTC,CASRERVGGYGYTF
TRBD1,-,17,TRBV18,TRBJ2-3,TGTGCCAGCTCGCTCTTCGCCGGGACAGAAGGACTAGATACGCAGTATTTT,CASSLFAGTEGLDTQYF
-,-,17,TRBV5-1,TRBJ1-4,TGCGCCAGCAGCTGGGGTTCGCGGGCGACAACTAATGAAAAACTGTTTTTT,CASSWGSRATTNEKLFF
-,many,15,TRBV5-1,TRBJ1-4,TGCGCCAGCAGCTTGGAAGGCGGACACAATGAAAAACTGTTTTTT,CASSLEGGHNEKLFF
-,-,15,TRBV18,TRBJ2-1,TGTGCCAGCTCACCAGTGTCAGGGGCTAGGGATGAGCAGTTCTTC,CASSPVSGARDEQFF
TRBD1,-,16,TRBV3-1/TRBV3-2,TRBJ2-1,TGTGCCAGCAGCCAAGAGGGACAGCTCTCCTACAATGAGCAGTTCTTC,CASSQEGQLSYNEQFF
-,-,15,TRBV30,TRBJ1-3,TGTGCCTGGAGATCGGACAGACTCCCCGGAAACACCATATATTTT,CAWRSDRLPGNTIYF
-,-,15,TRBV5-6,TRBJ1-1,TGTGCCAGCAGCTTTATCTCAGGGATAAACACTGAAGCTTTCTTT,CASSFISGINTEAFF
-,-,18,TRBV6-2/TRBV6-3,TRBJ1-5,TGTGCCAGCAGTTACCCTATCCACGGATCGGGGAGCAATCAGCCCCAGCATTTT,CASSYPIHGSGSNQPQHF
TRBD1,-,16,TRBV7-9,TRBJ1-6,TGTGCCAGCAGGAATCGTACAGGGGTCTATAATTCACCCCTCCACTTT,CASRNRTGVYNSPLHF
TRBD1,-,15,TRBV4-3,TRBJ1-3,TGCGCCAGCAGCCAAGATGCTGGACAGGGCCACACCATATATTTT,CASSQDAGQGHTIYF
TRBD1,-,16,TRBV28,TRBJ2-7,TGTGCCAGCAGTTCTAGAACCGGGACAGTTGACGACGAGCAGTACTTC,CASSSRTGTVDDEQYF
TRBD2,-,19,TRBV11-3,TRBJ2-5,TGTGCCAGCAGCTTATATGTGCGGCGGGAGGCCGAATTTTTAGAGACCCAGTACTTC,CASSLYVRREAEFLETQYF
TRBD2,-,15,TRBV5-1,TRBJ2-1,TGCGCCAGCAGCTTGGCCGTGGGAGGGGTGAATGAGCAGTTCTTC,CASSLAVGGVNEQFF
TRBD1,-,16,TRBV4-3,TRBJ2-7,TGCGCCAGCAGCCAAGAAATGGGACAGCCAGCCTACGAGCAGTACTTC,CASSQEMGQPAYEQYF
-,-,16,TRBV19,TRBJ1-1,TGTGCCAGTGAGGGGATACAGGGCAGTAAGAACACTGAAGCTTTCTTT,CASEGIQGSKNTEAFF
-,-,13,TRBV19,TRBJ1-4,TGTGCCAGTAGTGAAGAGACTAATGAAAAACTGTTTTTT,CASSEETNEKLFF
TRBD2,-,18,TRBV18,TRBJ2-3,TGTGCCAGCTCACCACAGTTCGCCGGGAGCGGGGGGGCAAATACGCAGTATTTT,CASSPQFAGSGGANTQYF
TRBD1,few,15,TRBV2,TRBJ1-1,TGTGCCAGCAGTGAAGATTCCGGGACAGGTTTTGAAGCTTTCTTT,CASSEDSGTGFEAFF
TRBD1,-,15,TRBV5-6,TRBJ1-2,TGTGCCACCCGGGTTCGACAGGGTCTCCGTTGGGGCTACACCTTC,CATRVRQGLRWGYTF
TRBD1,-,14,TRBV4-1,TRBJ2-7,TGCGCCAGCAGGGACAGGACTTTCTCCTACGAGCAGTACTTC,CASRDRTFSYEQYF
-,once,14,TRBV28,TRBJ1-5,TGTGCCAGCAGTAAACAGGGCAACAATCAGCCCCAGCATTTT,CASSKQGNNQPQHF
TRBD2,-,14,TRBV6-1,TRBJ2-3,TGTGCCAGCAGTTTAGCGGGGGGGACAGATACGCAGTATTTT,CASSLAGGTDTQYF
TRBD2,-,17,TRBV7-3,TRBJ2-3,TGTGCCAGCAGCTCAGGTAGCGGGGGAGCTAGCACAGATACGCAGTATTTT,CASSSGSGGASTDTQYF